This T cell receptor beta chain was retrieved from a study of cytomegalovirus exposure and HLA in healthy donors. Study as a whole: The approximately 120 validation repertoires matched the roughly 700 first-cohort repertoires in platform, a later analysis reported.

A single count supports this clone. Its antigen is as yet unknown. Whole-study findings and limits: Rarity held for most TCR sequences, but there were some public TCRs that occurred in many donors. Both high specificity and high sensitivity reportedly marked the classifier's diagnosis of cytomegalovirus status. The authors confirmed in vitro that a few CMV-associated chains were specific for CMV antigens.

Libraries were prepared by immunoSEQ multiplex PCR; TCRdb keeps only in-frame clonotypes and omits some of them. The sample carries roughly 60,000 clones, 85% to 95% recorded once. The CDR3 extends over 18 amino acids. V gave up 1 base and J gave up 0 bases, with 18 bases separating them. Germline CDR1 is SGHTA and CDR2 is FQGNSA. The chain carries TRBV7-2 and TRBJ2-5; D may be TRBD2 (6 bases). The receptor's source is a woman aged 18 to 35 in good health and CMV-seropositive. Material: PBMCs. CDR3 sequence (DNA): TGTGCCAGCAGCTTAGTGGTTGGGACTGGCCTATACCAAGAGACCCAGTACTTC. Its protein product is CASSLVVGTGLYQETQYF.